A single sample is the source of the 23 T cell receptor beta chains below, sequenced in a study of blood T cells in healthy people across ages. Using a J-beta primer mix together with a sample-barcoded 5' primer, a second PCR was run for about 6 to 12 cycles. TCRdb re-derived calls from the 5' RACE reads in MiXCR, one entry per CDR3 protein. This table has over 1.5 million distinct CDR3 sequences, roughly 52% appearing once. Sequencing input: blood. Receptors were obtained from a woman aged 40 to 50 in good health.

The chain recombines TRBV12-3 or TRBV12-4 with TRBJ2-5; TRBD1 aligns across 9 bases. J was trimmed by 4 bases and V by 6 bases; bases with no gene match: 9. The CDR3 consists of 15 residues. The CDR3 sequence is CASRSRDRDGETQYF. DNA for the CDR3: TGTGCCAGCAGGTCGCGGGACAGGGACGGAGAGACCCAGTACTTC.

The V gene is TRBV25-1, the J gene TRBJ1-1; D remains ambiguous. In germline, CDR1 is MGHDK, CDR2 SYGVNS. V was shortened by 6 bases and J by 10 bases, with 15 bases between the two germline ends. CDR3 length: 12 residues. CDR3 DNA: TGTGCCAGCAGGAATGGGGTAAGAGCAGCTTTCTTT. Translation gives CASRNGVRAAFF.

This sequence joins TRBV29-1 and TRBJ2-3; unclear D gene. Germline V CDR1 and CDR2: SQVTM, ANQGSEA. The length of the CDR3 is 17 residues. The V and J ends lost 6 bases and 3 bases respectively, with 25 bases between them. DNA for the CDR3: TGCAGCGTCCGTGCCCCGGATTCGGGTTTTGTAACAGATACGCAGTATTTT. It codes for CSVRAPDSGFVTDTQYF.

The chain is built from TRBV4-3 and TRBJ2-3, with no clear D. The CDR3 consists of 14 residues. Trimming took off 0 bases at V and 7 bases at J, with 11 bases between the two ends. CDR1 is LGHNA and CDR2 is YSLEER in the germline V gene. This CDR3 is CASSQDIPDNTQYF. CDR3 in DNA: TGCGCCAGCAGCCAAGATATTCCCGATAATACGCAGTATTTT.

The chain is built from TRBV7-9 and TRBJ2-5, with TRBD2 identical over 8 bases. Germline V gene sequence: CDR1 SEHNR, CDR2 FQNEAQ (reference sequence). CDR3 length: 14 amino acids. V lost 5 bases to trimming and J lost 7 bases; unmatched junction nucleotides: 9. The CDR3 protein is CASSPRTSMATQYF. The DNA for the CDR3 is TGTGCCAGCAGCCCCCGGACTAGCATGGCGACCCAGTACTTC.

This clonotype was counted between two and nine times. The chain carries TRBV20-1 and TRBJ1-2; no firm D call. Per the germline V gene, CDR1 is DFQATT and CDR2 is SNEGSKA (reference sequence). V lost 7 bases, J lost 4 bases, and 16 bases lay in between. The CDR3 runs 13 residues. For the CDR3, the DNA is TGCAGTGTCTGCCCCGAGAACAGCTATGGCTACACCTTC. Translated: CSVCPENSYGYTF.

This sequence joins TRBV6-5 and TRBJ2-5; either TRBD1 or TRBD2 may supply D (5 bases each). The DNA end is more similar to TRBJ2-7, so the J call may be wrong. Germline CDR1 is MNHEY and CDR2 is SVGAGI. The CDR3 is 13 amino acids. CDR3 DNA sequence: TGTGCCAGCAGTCTGGGATATGGGGGCGAGCAGTACTTC. It yields the protein CASSLGYGGEQYF.

This clonotype was seen once. This sequence joins TRBV6-1 and TRBJ2-3, with D perhaps TRBD1 or TRBD2 (6 bases each). The V gene's germline CDR1 is MNHNS and CDR2 SASEGT. The CDR3 extends over 14 amino acids. The V and J ends lost 6 bases and 2 bases respectively, with 12 bases between them. The CDR3 loop reads CASRSRGATDTQYF. The CDR3 region has the DNA TGTGCCAGCAGATCGAGGGGGGCCACAGATACGCAGTATTTT.

This clonotype has more than one count but fewer than ten. The chain links TRBV5-5 to TRBJ1-6, with TRBD1 identical over 7 bases. In germline, CDR1 is SGHKS, CDR2 YYEKEE (reference sequence). The V segment lost 7 bases and the J segment 5 bases; nucleotides outside the gene matches: 6. The CDR3 has 14 amino acids. The CDR3 DNA sequence: TGTGCCAGCGGGAACAGGGGCCATAATTCACCCCTCCACTTT. Its translation: CASGNRGHNSPLHF.

As regards this clonotype: The germline gene is not matched at one end of the junction; a read error may be the cause. V gene TRBV12-3 or TRBV12-4 combines with J gene TRBJ2-3, with 10 positions matching TRBD2. The CDR3 has 16 residues. CDR3 residues: CASGLGLAGAGDTQYF. The CDR3 nucleotides read TGTGCCAGCGGTTTGGGTCTAGCGGGGGCTGGAGATACGCAGTATTTT.

This clonotype was recorded only once. This sequence joins TRBV7-3 and TRBJ2-3; no reliable D call. The CDR3 sequence is 16 residues long. Germline V gene data show CDR1 as SGHTA and CDR2 as FQGTGA. Trimming left V 5 bases short and J 2 bases short, with 17 bases between. CDR3 amino acids: CASSPWTGTFTDTQYF. In nucleotides, the CDR3 is TGTGCCAGCAGCCCCTGGACGGGTACCTTCACAGATACGCAGTATTTT.

The V gene is TRBV5-1, the J gene TRBJ2-3; D unclear. CDR3 length: 16 amino acids. V was trimmed by 4 bases and J by 0 bases, leaving 15 bases between them. From germline, CDR1 is SGHRS and CDR2 YFSETQ. The DNA for the CDR3 is TGCGCCAGCAGCCCCCCCGTGGGGTCTAGCACAGATACGCAGTATTTT. Translating gives CASSPPVGSSTDTQYF.

The CDR3 DNA sequence: TGCAGTGCTAGCGGGACAGGGGGCTCCTACGAGCAGTACTTC. This translates into CSASGTGGSYEQYF. The J gene is TRBJ2-7, the V gene TRBV20-1; 11 bases are a match to TRBD1. Germline loops: CDR1 DFQATT, CDR2 SNEGSKA (reference sequence). The V gene end was trimmed by 3 bases and the J gene end by 0 bases; junction bases not matched to a gene: 1. This CDR3 region has 14 residues.

This clonotype turned up a few times. The chain uses TRBV5-1 and TRBJ2-1; no clear D gene. There are 13 residues in the CDR3. Trimming stripped 4 bases from V and 5 bases from J, with 10 bases between. Germline V gene data show CDR1 as SGHRS and CDR2 as YFSETQ. CDR3 sequence: CASSASRNNEQFF. CDR3 in DNA: TGCGCCAGCAGCGCCTCCCGAAACAATGAGCAGTTCTTC.

The genes are TRBV6-6 and TRBJ1-2; D is unclear. CDR1 is MNHNY, CDR2 SVGAGI, per germline (reference sequence). CDR3 length equals 13 residues. V was clipped by 5 bases and J by 5 bases, with 12 bases between them. The CDR3 DNA reads TGTGCCAGCAGTCGGAGACAAACTTATGGCTACACCTTC. Translation: CASSRRQTYGYTF.

This clonotype was counted a few times. The V and J genes are TRBV4-1 and TRBJ2-5, with 9 bases lining up with TRBD2. The J call may be mistaken, given a closer DNA end match to TRBJ2-7. The CDR3 is 16 amino acids. The germline CDR1 and CDR2 sequences are MGHRA and YSYEKL. In DNA, the CDR3 is TGCGCCAGCAGCCACTCATTCAAGACTAGCGGCGACGAGCAGTACTTC. Its translation: CASSHSFKTSGDEQYF.

The chain recombines TRBV7-2 with TRBJ2-5; 8 nucleotides align to TRBD2. The germline V gene has CDR1 SGHTA and CDR2 FQGNSA. CDR3 size: 15 residues. V trimming: 3 bases; J trimming: 6 bases; junction bases outside the gene matches: 9. The CDR3 DNA sequence: TGTGCCAGCAGCTTTTTGAGCGGGGGAGTACAGACCCAGTACTTC. Protein: CASSFLSGGVQTQYF.

On this clonotype itself: One junction end does not reproduce the germline sequence, and a read error may be involved. This chain links TRBV6-1 with TRBJ2-1, with a possible D match to TRBD1 (5 bases). The CDR3 has 13 residues. Germline CDR1 and CDR2: MNHNS and SASEGT. This CDR3 is CASSTQVYNERFF. As DNA, the CDR3 is TGTGCCAGCAGTACACAGGTTTACAATGAGCGGTTCTTC.

Comment on this clonotype: Given a much more abundant clone one base away, this may be a read error. The rearrangement links TRBV4-3 to TRBJ2-5; a possible D gene is TRBD2 (7 bases). CDR1 and CDR2 from the germline V gene are LGHNA and YSLEER. This CDR3 spans 14 amino acids. Trimming left V 0 bases short and J 13 bases short, with 18 bases between. The CDR3 nucleotides are TGCGCCAGCAGCCAAGAGGAAGGGGGGGGCGAGCGGTACTTC. Its translation: CASSQEEGGGERYF.

The chain is built from TRBV28 and TRBJ1-3; D may be TRBD1 (5 bases). The germline CDR1 and CDR2 sequences are MDHEN and SYDVKM. V lost 7 bases and J 0 bases, leaving 19 bases between the germline ends. CDR3 length: 17 amino acids. Written as DNA, the CDR3 is TGTGCCAGCAACTCGCATGGGGGTGGGGGCTCTGGAAACACCATATATTTT. Its protein is CASNSHGGGGSGNTIYF.

CDR3 residues: CASSTGQRSSYEQYF. The CDR3 DNA sequence: TGTGCCAGCTCTACGGGACAGCGTAGCTCCTACGAGCAGTACTTC. The chain combines TRBV18 with TRBJ2-7; 7 bases fit TRBD1. This CDR3 has 15 residues. With 6 bases clipped from V and 0 bases from J, the junction kept 8 bases outside the gene matches. The germline gives CDR1 KGHSH, CDR2 LQKENI.

This chain connects TRBV9 to TRBJ2-1, with D possibly matching TRBD1 (5 bases). The germline V and J ends were trimmed by 0 bases and 10 bases, with 23 bases remaining between them. The germline gives CDR1 SGDLS, CDR2 YYNGEE. This CDR3 is 17 amino acids long. CDR3 bases: TGTGCCAGCAGCGTAGCTGGTTTGACAGTGGAATTAAGAGAGCAGTTCTTC. Its protein is CASSVAGLTVELREQFF.

This clonotype was detected once. This sequence joins TRBV6-2 or TRBV6-3 and TRBJ1-5; TRBD1 might be the D (5 bases). The CDR3 extends over 15 amino acids. Germline V lookup: CDR1 MNHEY, CDR2 SVGEGT. V dropped 6 bases and J dropped 6 bases, with 18 bases sitting between them. CDR3 nucleotides: TGTGCCAGCAGACTAGACCCAGGGATCAGTCAGCCCCAGCATTTT. Amino acids: CASRLDPGISQPQHF.